This TCR beta chain is from a study of control samples from healthy donors and cancer patients. The germline V gene encodes CDR1 LGHNA and CDR2 YNFKEQ. The CDR3 loop spans 15 amino acids. The V segment lost 4 bases and the J segment 7 bases; nucleotides outside the gene matches: 6. Clones were sequenced by immunoSEQ multiplex PCR, and TCRdb holds only the in-frame ones, with some missing. The profile shows around 250,000 clones, over 75% of them singletons. The specimen was PBMCs. The chain carries TRBV4-2 and TRBJ1-4, with 10 bases aligning to TRBD1. This clonotype originated in a woman aged 60-75 years with lung cancer. The CDR3 DNA sequence: TGTGCCAGCAGCCCGAAGGACAGGGGGGGTGAAAAACTGTTTTTT. Encoded protein: CASSPKDRGGEKLFF.